These 3 T cell receptor beta chains share one sample of origin, sequenced in a study of blood T cell repertoires in COVID-19. TCRdb's table, derived via immunoSEQ multiplex PCR, lists solely in-frame clones and lacks some. The sample lists about 87,000 clones; approximately 86% were seen once. The sequenced sample was peripheral blood. These receptors were collected from a man aged 40-50 years with acute or convalescent COVID-19.

V gene TRBV28 combines with J gene TRBJ2-2; D is uncertain. Between the trimmed V and J ends, which lost 3 bases and 1 base, there was a span of 3 bases. The CDR3 consists of 13 residues. Per germline, CDR1 MDHEN and CDR2 SYDVKM. This chain's CDR3 is CASSFGNTGELFF. In nucleotides, the CDR3 is TGTGCCAGCAGTTTCGGGAACACCGGGGAGCTGTTTTTT.

This rearrangement joins TRBV14 to TRBJ1-6; 9 bases match TRBD1. CDR1 and CDR2 (germline): SGHDN, FVKESK. V lost 4 bases and J lost 10; bases outside the gene matches: 11. This CDR3 region has 16 residues. The CDR3 region has the DNA TGTGCCAGCAGCCCATTAAACGACAGGGGGGAATCACCCCTCCACTTT. It is translated as CASSPLNDRGESPLHF.

The chain carries TRBV6-5 and TRBJ1-4; no definite D call. CDR1 is MNHEY and CDR2 is SVGAGI in the germline V gene. The CDR3 loop spans 15 amino acids. The V end lost 2 bases, the J end lost 7 bases, and 14 bases lay between the germline ends. As DNA, the CDR3 is TGTGCCAGCAGTTACAATCACGAAAGCCTTGAAAAACTGTTTTTT. Translating it yields CASSYNHESLEKLFF.